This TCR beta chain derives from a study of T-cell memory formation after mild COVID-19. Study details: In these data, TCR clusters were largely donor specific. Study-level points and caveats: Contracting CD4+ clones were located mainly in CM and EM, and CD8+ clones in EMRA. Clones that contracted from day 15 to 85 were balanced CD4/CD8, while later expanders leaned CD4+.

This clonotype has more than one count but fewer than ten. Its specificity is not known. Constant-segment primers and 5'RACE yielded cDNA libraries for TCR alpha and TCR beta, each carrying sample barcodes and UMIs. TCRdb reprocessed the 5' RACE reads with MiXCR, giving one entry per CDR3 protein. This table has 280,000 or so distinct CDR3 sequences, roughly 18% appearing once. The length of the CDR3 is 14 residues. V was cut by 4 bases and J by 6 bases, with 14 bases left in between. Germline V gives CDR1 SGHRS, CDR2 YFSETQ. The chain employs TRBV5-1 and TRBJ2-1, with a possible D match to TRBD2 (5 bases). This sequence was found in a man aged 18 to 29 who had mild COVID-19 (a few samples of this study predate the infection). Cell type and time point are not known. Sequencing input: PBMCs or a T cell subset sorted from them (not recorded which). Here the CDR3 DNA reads TGCGCCAGCAGCCCCCGGGGATCCCTCAATGAGCAGTTCTTC. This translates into CASSPRGSLNEQFF.